The entry below describes one TCR beta chain. As yet, its antigen is unknown. Using its own MiXCR run on the reads, TCRdb lists one record per CDR3 protein. The table includes some 500,000 distinct CDR3 sequences, 30% to 35% detected once. This entry is derived from a study of T cell repertoires in cytomegalovirus infection. At the level of the study: The authors relied on CMV epitopes, both recently identified HLA-C-restricted and well-studied HLA-B-restricted. Public TCR beta signatures provided an indication of both CMV infection and a matching HLA type. Broader study findings: Dominant in the ex vivo response were TCR beta clonotypes restricted by HLA-C and specific for CMV. People with CMV and the relevant HLA were identified by cumulative public TCR beta family frequency.

Per germline, CDR1 LNHDA and CDR2 SQIVND (reference sequence). J gave up 0 bases and V 6 bases, and 9 bases lay outside the gene matches. This CDR3 spans 17 amino acids. The TCR sequence derives from a human donor in good health (CMV status not recorded). Some clones in this sample may be carry-over from other donors' samples. The chain carries TRBV19 and TRBJ2-1; 9 bases are a match to TRBD2. Sequenced material: cultured PBMCs, taken from culture after CMV antigen stimulation. CDR3 sequence: CASSPFGSGSSYNEQFF. The DNA for the CDR3 is TGTGCCAGTAGCCCTTTTGGTAGCGGGAGCTCCTACAATGAGCAGTTCTTC. The whole variable domain, remainder taken from reference TRBV19 and TRBJ2-1, is DGGITQSPKYLFRKEGQNVTLSCEQNLNHDAMYWYRQDPGQGLRLIYYSQIVNDFQKGDIAEGYSVSREKKESFPLTVTSAQKNPTAFYLCASSPFGSGSSYNEQFFGPGTRLTVL.